The present entry profiles one T cell receptor (beta chain) with its context. Its antigen is undetermined. The germline V and J ends were trimmed by 6 bases and 4 bases, with 14 bases remaining between them. The CDR3 runs to 13 residues. In germline, CDR1 is DFQATT, CDR2 SNEGSKA (reference sequence). The data belong to a study of blood T cells in healthy people across ages. Primers used in a second PCR of about 6 to 11 cycles were a sample-barcoded 5' primer and a J-beta primer mix. Researchers report that a template-switch adaptor with 12 random nucleotides tagged each cDNA molecule. TCRdb passed the 5' RACE reads through MiXCR, listing each CDR3 protein once. There are over a million distinct CDR3 sequences in the sample; 40% to 50% occur only once, and 15% to 20% lies in the top ten. The study, taken as a whole, reports: Roughly linear age-related decline in beta diversity appeared, significant by age around 36. PBMCs went unsorted, and a conclusive naive versus antigen-experienced comparison was therefore prevented.

The chain joins TRBV20-1 to TRBJ2-3; D assignment may be TRBD1 or TRBD2 (5 bases each). Sequencing input: blood. This TCR derives from a woman in her sixties in good health. The CDR3 DNA reads TGCAGTGCACGAGGGGTTAGCGCAGATACGCAGTATTTT. Translated: CSARGVSADTQYF.